The text below deals with one T cell receptor (beta chain). Its antigen is currently unknown. This table comes from immunoSEQ multiplex PCR, and its TCRdb copy is limited to in-frame clones, with some not included. The table records about 93,000 clones, over 85% of them present only once. The sample belongs to a study of T cell responses to AZD1222 COVID-19 vaccine. Broader study findings: Females made up more of the donors, who were largely white British, and clonal diversity may have come out too low.

The J segment lost 0 bases and the V segment lost 2 bases, leaving 6 bases of the junction unmatched. Germline lookup yields CDR1 MGHRA and CDR2 YSYEKL. The CDR3 extends over 17 amino acids. The sample was peripheral blood, taken on day 0 of MenACWY control vaccination. J is TRBJ2-1 and V is TRBV4-1; 8 bases are shared with TRBD2. This TCR came from an adult in good health. The CDR3 DNA sequence: TGCGCCAGCAGCCAACGTTCGGGGGGGAGCTCCTACAATGAGCAGTTCTTC. It translates to CASSQRSGGSSYNEQFF.